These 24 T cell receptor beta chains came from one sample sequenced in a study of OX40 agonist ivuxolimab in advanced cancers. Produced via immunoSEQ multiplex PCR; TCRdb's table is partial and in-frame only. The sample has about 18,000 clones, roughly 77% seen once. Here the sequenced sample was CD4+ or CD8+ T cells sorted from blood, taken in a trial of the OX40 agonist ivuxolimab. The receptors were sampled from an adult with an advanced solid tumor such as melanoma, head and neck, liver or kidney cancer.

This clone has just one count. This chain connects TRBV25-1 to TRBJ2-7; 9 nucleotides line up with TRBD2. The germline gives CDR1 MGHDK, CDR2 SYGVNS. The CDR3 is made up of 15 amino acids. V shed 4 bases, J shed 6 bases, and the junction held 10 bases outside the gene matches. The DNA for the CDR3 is TGTGCCAGCAGTGGAACTAGCGGGTGGACCGGCGAGCAGTACTTC. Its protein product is CASSGTSGWTGEQYF.

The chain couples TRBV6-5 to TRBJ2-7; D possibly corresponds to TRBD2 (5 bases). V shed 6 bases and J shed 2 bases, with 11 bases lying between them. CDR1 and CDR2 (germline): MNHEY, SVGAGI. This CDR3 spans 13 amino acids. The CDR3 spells CASSLGSTYEQYF. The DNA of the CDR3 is TGTGCCAGCAGCCTGGGGAGTACCTACGAGCAGTACTTC.

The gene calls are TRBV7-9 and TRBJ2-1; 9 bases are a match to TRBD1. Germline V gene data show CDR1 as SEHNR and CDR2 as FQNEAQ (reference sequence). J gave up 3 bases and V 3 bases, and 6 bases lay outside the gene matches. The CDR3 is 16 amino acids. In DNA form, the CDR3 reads TGTGCCAGCAGCTTTTATGGGACAGGGATCTACAATGAGCAGTTCTTC. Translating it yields CASSFYGTGIYNEQFF.

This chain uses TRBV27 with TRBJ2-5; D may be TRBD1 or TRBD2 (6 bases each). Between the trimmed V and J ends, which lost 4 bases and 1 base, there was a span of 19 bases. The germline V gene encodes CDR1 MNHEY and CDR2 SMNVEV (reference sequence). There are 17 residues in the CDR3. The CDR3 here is CASSSSRGTYPQETQYF. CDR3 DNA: TGTGCCAGCAGTTCCTCCCGGGGGACATACCCCCAAGAGACCCAGTACTTC.

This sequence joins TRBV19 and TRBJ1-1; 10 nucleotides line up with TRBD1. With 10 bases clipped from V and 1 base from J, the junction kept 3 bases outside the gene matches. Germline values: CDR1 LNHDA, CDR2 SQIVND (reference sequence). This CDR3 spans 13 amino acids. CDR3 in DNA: TGTGCCACCCGGGACAGGGGGAACACTGAAGCTTTCTTT. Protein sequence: CATRDRGNTEAFF.

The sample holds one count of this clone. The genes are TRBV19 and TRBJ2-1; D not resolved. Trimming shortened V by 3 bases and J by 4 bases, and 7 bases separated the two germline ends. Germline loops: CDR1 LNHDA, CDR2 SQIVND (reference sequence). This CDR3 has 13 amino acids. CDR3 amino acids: CASSITYYNEQFF. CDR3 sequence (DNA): TGTGCCAGTAGTATTACTTATTACAATGAGCAGTTCTTC. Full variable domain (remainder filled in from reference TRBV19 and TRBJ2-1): DGGITQSPKYLFRKEGQNVTLSCEQNLNHDAMYWYRQDPGQGLRLIYYSQIVNDFQKGDIAEGYSVSREKKESFPLTVTSAQKNPTAFYLCASSITYYNEQFFGPGTRLTVL.

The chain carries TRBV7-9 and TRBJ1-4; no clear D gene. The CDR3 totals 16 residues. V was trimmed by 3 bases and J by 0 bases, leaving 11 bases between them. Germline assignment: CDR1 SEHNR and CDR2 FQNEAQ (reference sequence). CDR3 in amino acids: CASSFTALATNEKLFF. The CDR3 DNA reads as TGTGCCAGCAGCTTTACAGCCCTTGCAACTAATGAAAAACTGTTTTTT.

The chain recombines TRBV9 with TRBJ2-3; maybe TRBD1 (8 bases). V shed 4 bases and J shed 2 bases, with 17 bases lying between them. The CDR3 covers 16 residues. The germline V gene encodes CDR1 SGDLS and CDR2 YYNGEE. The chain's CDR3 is CASSPTGGGFTDTQYF. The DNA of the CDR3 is TGTGCCAGCAGCCCAACAGGGGGGGGTTTCACAGATACGCAGTATTTT. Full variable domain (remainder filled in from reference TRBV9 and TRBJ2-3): DSGVTQTPKHLITATGQRVTLRCSPRSGDLSVYWYQQSLDQGLQFLIQYYNGEERAKGNILERFSAQQFPDLHSELNLSSLELGDSALYFCASSPTGGGFTDTQYFGPGTRLTVL.

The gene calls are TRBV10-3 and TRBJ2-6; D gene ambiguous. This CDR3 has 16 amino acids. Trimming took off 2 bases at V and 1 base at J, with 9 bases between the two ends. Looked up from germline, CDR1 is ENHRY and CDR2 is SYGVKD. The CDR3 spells CAISEGLESGANVLTF. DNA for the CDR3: TGTGCCATCAGTGAGGGGTTGGAGTCTGGGGCCAACGTCCTGACTTTC.

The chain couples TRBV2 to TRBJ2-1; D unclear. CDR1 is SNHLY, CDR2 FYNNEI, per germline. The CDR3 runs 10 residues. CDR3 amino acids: CASKGGQQFF. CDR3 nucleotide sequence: TGTGCGTCCAAGGGTGGGCAGCAGTTCTTC. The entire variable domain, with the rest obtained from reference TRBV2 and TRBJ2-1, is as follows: EPEVTQTPSHQVTQMGQEVILRCVPISNHLYFYWYRQILGQKVEFLVSFYNNEISEKSEIFDDQFSVERPDGSNFTLKIRSTKLEDSAMYFCASKGGQQFFGPGTRLTVL.

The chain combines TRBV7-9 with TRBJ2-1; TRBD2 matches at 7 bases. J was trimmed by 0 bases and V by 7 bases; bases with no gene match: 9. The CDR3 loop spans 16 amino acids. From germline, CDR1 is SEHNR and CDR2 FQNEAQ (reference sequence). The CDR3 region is CASTTSAQSSYNEQFF. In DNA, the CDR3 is TGTGCCAGCACAACTAGCGCCCAAAGCTCCTACAATGAGCAGTTCTTC.

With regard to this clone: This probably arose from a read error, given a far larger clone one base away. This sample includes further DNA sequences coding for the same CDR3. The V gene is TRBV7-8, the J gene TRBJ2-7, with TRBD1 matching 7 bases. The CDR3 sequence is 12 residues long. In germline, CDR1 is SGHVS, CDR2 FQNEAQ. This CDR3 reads CASSSGTEEQYF. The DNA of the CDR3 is TGCGCCAGCAGCTCCGGGACAGAAGAGCAGTACTTC.

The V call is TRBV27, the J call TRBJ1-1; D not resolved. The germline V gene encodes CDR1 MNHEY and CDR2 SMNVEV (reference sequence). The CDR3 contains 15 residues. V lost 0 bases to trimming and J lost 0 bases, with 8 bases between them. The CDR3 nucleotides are TGTGCCAGCAGTTTATCGGGAGGTCTGAACACTGAAGCTTTCTTT. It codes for CASSLSGGLNTEAFF.

The CDR3 here is CASSSGGPETQYF. Written as DNA, the CDR3 is TGTGCCAGCAGTTCAGGGGGGCCTGAGACCCAGTACTTC. The J gene is TRBJ2-5, the V gene TRBV27; the D gene is possibly TRBD1 (7 bases). Germline CDR1 MNHEY, CDR2 SMNVEV (reference sequence). V lost 4 bases to trimming and J lost 5 bases, with 11 bases between them. The CDR3 spans 13 residues.

The CDR3 reads CASSFGQLLEAFF. The DNA for the CDR3 is TGTGCCAGCAGCTTCGGGCAGCTGCTTGAAGCTTTCTTT. The chain has TRBV5-5 and TRBJ1-1; no clear D gene. The germline V and J ends were trimmed by 2 bases and 7 bases, with 12 bases remaining between them. Germline lookup yields CDR1 SGHKS and CDR2 YYEKEE (reference sequence). The CDR3 length is 13 residues. Supplemented by reference TRBV5-5 and TRBJ1-1, the full variable domain reads DAGVTQSPTHLIKTRGQQVTLRCSPISGHKSVSWYQQVLGQGPQFIFQYYEKEERGRGNFPDRFSARQFPNYSSELNVNALLLGDSALYLCASSFGQLLEAFFGQGTRLTVV.

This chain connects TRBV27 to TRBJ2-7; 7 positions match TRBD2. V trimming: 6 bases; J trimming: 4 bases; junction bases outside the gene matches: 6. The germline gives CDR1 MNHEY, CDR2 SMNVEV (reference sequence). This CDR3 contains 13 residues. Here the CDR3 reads CASSPGGGYEQYF. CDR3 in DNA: TGTGCCAGCAGCCCTGGGGGAGGGTACGAGCAGTACTTC.

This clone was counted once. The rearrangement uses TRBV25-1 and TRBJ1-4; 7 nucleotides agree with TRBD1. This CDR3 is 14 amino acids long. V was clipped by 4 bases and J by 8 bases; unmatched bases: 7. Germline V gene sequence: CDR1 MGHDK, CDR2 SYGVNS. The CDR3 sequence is CASSGQGGREKLFF. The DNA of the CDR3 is TGTGCCAGCAGTGGGCAGGGGGGAAGAGAAAAACTGTTTTTT.

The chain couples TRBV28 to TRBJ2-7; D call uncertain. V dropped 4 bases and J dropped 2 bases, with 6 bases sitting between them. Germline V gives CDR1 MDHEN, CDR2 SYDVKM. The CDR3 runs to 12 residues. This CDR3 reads CASSSDAYEQYF. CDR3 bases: TGTGCCAGCAGTTCAGATGCCTACGAGCAGTACTTC.

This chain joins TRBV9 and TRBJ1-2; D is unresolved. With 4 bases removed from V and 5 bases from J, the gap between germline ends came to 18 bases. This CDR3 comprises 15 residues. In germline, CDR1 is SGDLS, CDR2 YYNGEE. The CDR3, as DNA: TGTGCCAGCAGCCCCCGGTGGGGTGATGTTTATGGCTACACCTTC. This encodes CASSPRWGDVYGYTF.

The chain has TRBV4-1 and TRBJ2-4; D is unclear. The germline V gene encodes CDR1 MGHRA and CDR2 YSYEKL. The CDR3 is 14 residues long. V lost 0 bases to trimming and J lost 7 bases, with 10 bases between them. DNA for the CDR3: TGCGCCAGCAGCCAAGACCCCAACGCGAACATTCAGTACTTC. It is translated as CASSQDPNANIQYF.

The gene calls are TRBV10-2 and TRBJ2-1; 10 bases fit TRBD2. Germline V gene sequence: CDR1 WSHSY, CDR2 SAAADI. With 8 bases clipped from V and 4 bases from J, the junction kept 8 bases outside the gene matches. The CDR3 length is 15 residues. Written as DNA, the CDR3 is TGCGCCAGCGGTCCTAGCGGGAGTGTATACAATGAGCAGTTCTTC. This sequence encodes CASGPSGSVYNEQFF.

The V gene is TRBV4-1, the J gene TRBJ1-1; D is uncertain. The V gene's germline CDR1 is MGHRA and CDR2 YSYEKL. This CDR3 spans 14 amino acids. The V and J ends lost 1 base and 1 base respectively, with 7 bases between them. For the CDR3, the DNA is TGCGCCAGCAGCCAAGCACCAGAGAACACTGAAGCTTTCTTT. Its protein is CASSQAPENTEAFF.

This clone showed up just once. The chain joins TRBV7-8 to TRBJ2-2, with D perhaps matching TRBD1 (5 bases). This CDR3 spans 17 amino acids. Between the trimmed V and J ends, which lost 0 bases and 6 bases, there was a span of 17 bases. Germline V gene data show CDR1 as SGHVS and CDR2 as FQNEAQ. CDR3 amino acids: CASSLAGLNSYSGELFF. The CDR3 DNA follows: TGTGCCAGCAGCTTAGCGGGGCTTAACTCTTACTCCGGGGAGCTGTTTTTT.

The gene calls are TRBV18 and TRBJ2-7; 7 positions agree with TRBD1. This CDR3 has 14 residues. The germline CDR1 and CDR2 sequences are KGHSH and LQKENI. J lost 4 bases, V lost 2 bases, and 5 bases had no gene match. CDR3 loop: CASSPTGEIYEQYF. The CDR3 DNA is TGTGCCAGCTCACCAACAGGGGAGATTTACGAGCAGTACTTC.